Listed below are T cell receptor beta chains from one sample, sequenced in a study of blood T cell repertoires in COVID-19. Sequencing was performed with immunoSEQ multiplex PCR; in TCRdb, only in-frame clones are kept and a portion is missing. The sample gives 300,000 to 450,000 clones, 70% to 90% of which show up once; roughly 2% is in the top ten. The sequencing input was PBMCs or T cells enriched from blood (not recorded which). The receptor source for this set is a man in his forties in a cohort exposed to, infected with or recovered from COVID-19 (not recorded which). The CDR3 runs from the conserved cysteine through the conserved F or W. The D gene is left open where the match is weak. Expanded clones are given a class, and other clones once, few, many or no size at all.

J,V,size,D,CDR3,DNA
TRBJ2-7,TRBV29-1,-,TRBD1,CSVEAGQGLSYEQYF,TGCAGCGTTGAAGCCGGACAGGGATTATCCTACGAGCAGTACTTC
TRBJ2-7,TRBV10-3,-,-,CATTDPTGGYEQYF,TGTGCCACCACGGACCCGACCGGGGGTTACGAGCAGTACTTC
TRBJ2-5,TRBV10-3,-,-,CAISDILQETQYF,TGTGCCATCAGTGATATCCTCCAAGAGACCCAGTACTTC
TRBJ1-6,TRBV30,-,-,CAWSVSGWNSPLHF,TGTGCCTGGAGTGTTTCGGGGTGGAATTCACCCCTCCACTTT
TRBJ2-5,TRBV20-1,-,-,CSGTAQETQYF,TGCAGTGGTACAGCACAAGAGACCCAGTACTTC
TRBJ1-6,TRBV3-1/TRBV3-2,-,TRBD1,CASSSPTGGNSPLHF,TGTGCCAGCAGCTCACCCACAGGGGGAAATTCACCCCTCCACTTT
TRBJ2-1,TRBV14,-,-,CASSSRGEQFF,TGTGCCAGCAGCTCGCGGGGTGAGCAGTTCTTC
TRBJ1-1,TRBV27,-,TRBD1,CASSARTGGNTEAFF,TGTGCCAGCAGTGCTCGGACAGGGGGGAACACTGAAGCTTTCTTT
TRBJ1-1,TRBV5-1,-,TRBD1,CASSLLVTGGTEAFF,TGCGCCAGCAGCCTATTAGTGACAGGGGGCACTGAAGCTTTCTTT
TRBJ2-2,TRBV19,-,-,CASIQNPNTGELFF,TGTGCCAGTATTCAGAACCCTAACACCGGGGAGCTGTTTTTT
TRBJ1-5,TRBV4-1,once,TRBD1,CASSLYRGDQPQHF,TGCGCCAGCAGCCTCTACAGGGGAGATCAGCCCCAGCATTTT
TRBJ1-5,TRBV6-5,-,TRBD1,CASSPRQGAQPQHF,TGTGCCAGCAGTCCCCGACAGGGGGCTCAGCCCCAGCATTTT
TRBJ2-2,TRBV2,-,-,CASSVRGGDTGELFF,TGTGCCAGCAGTGTGAGAGGCGGAGACACCGGGGAGCTGTTTTTT
TRBJ2-7,TRBV18,-,TRBD1,CASSPRYLTGGEQYF,TGTGCCAGCTCACCTCGATACTTAACAGGGGGGGAGCAGTACTTC
TRBJ1-4,TRBV6-1,-,-,CASSEPLKLFF,TGTGCCAGCAGTGAACCTTTAAAACTGTTTTTT
TRBJ1-5,TRBV19,-,-,CASSIILDSSRNQPQHF,TGTGCCAGTAGTATAATCCTCGACAGTTCTCGAAATCAGCCCCAGCATTTT
TRBJ1-2,TRBV3-1/TRBV3-2,-,-,CASSHGHLANYGYTF,TGTGCCAGCAGCCATGGACACCTAGCTAACTATGGCTACACCTTC
TRBJ1-2,TRBV10-1,once,-,CASRAEPDSPPYGYTF,TGCGCCAGCAGGGCCGAACCGGACAGCCCTCCCTATGGCTACACCTTC
TRBJ1-3,TRBV4-1,-,-,CASSQDPVSGNTIYF,TGCGCCAGCAGCCAAGATCCGGTGTCTGGAAACACCATATATTTT
TRBJ1-2,TRBV6-1,-,-,CASSEGARVGYTF,TGTGCCAGCAGTGAAGGGGCCAGGGTGGGCTACACCTTC
TRBJ1-1,TRBV5-8,-,-,CASSLGTEGNTEAFF,TGTGCCAGCAGCTTAGGGACGGAGGGGAACACTGAAGCTTTCTTT
TRBJ2-2,TRBV7-9,few,TRBD1,CASRPPGQGTVGELFF,TGTGCCAGCAGACCTCCGGGACAGGGCACCGTCGGGGAGCTGTTTTTT
TRBJ2-1,TRBV15,-,TRBD2,CATSRETSGYNEQFF,TGTGCCACCAGCAGGGAGACTAGCGGTTACAATGAGCAGTTCTTC
TRBJ2-1,TRBV29-1,-,TRBD2,CSVPREDFLNEQFF,TGCAGCGTCCCCCGGGAGGACTTTTTGAATGAGCAGTTCTTC
TRBJ2-3,TRBV6-4,few,TRBD2,CASSGFRTSNTDTQYF,TGTGCCAGCAGTGGATTCCGGACTAGCAACACAGATACGCAGTATTTT
TRBJ2-7,TRBV5-4,once,TRBD1,CASSDDRGSNEQYF,TGTGCCAGCAGCGACGACAGGGGTTCGAACGAGCAGTACTTC
TRBJ2-6,TRBV5-1,-,TRBD2,CASSVRGSSFSGANVLTF,TGCGCCAGCAGCGTTCGCGGGAGTTCCTTTTCTGGGGCCAACGTCCTGACTTTC
TRBJ2-3,TRBV19,-,-,CASSIEGSGTDTQYF,TGTGCCAGTAGTATAGAAGGGAGTGGCACAGATACGCAGTATTTT
TRBJ2-3,TRBV5-1,-,TRBD2,CASSTVGLAGINTQYF,TGCGCCAGCAGCACGGTCGGGCTAGCGGGAATCAATACGCAGTATTTT
TRBJ1-4,TRBV30,-,-,CAWSRDEKLFF,TGTGCCTGGAGTCGGGATGAAAAACTGTTTTTT
TRBJ2-3,TRBV7-9,-,TRBD2,CASSLTSGTDTQYF,TGTGCCAGCAGCTTAACTAGCGGCACAGATACGCAGTATTTT
TRBJ1-2,TRBV5-4,-,-,CASSSKIYGYTF,TGTGCCAGCAGCTCTAAGATTTATGGCTACACCTTC
TRBJ1-4,TRBV29-1,-,-,CSVGDTSTNEKLFF,TGCAGCGTTGGGGACACTTCAACTAATGAAAAACTGTTTTTT
TRBJ1-2,TRBV19,-,-,CASRGGRFDYGYTF,TGTGCCAGTAGGGGGGGGCGCTTCGACTATGGCTACACCTTC
TRBJ1-2,TRBV6-5,-,-,CASSFLDSPRSCTF,TGTGCCAGCAGTTTTCTAGACAGTCCCCGGAGTTGCACCTTC
TRBJ1-1,TRBV5-1,-,TRBD1,CASSRQGAGEGTEAFF,TGCGCCAGCAGCCGACAGGGGGCCGGCGAGGGCACTGAAGCTTTCTTT
TRBJ1-1,TRBV7-2,once,TRBD1,CASSFTGGTEAFF,TGTGCCAGCAGCTTTACAGGGGGGACTGAAGCTTTCTTT
TRBJ2-7,TRBV11-3,-,TRBD2,CASSPSGREEEQYF,TGTGCCAGCAGCCCTAGCGGGAGAGAGGAAGAGCAGTACTTC
TRBJ1-6,TRBV25-1,-,TRBD1,CASTTGAYNSPLHF,TGTGCCAGCACGACAGGGGCTTATAATTCACCCCTCCACTTT
TRBJ2-7,TRBV19,-,-,CASSIRGGRGYEQYF,TGTGCCAGTAGTATAAGAGGTGGGAGAGGGTACGAGCAGTACTTC
TRBJ1-5,TRBV19,-,TRBD1,CASTPGQSNQPQHF,TGTGCCAGTACCCCGGGACAGAGCAATCAGCCCCAGCATTTT
TRBJ2-5,TRBV6-1,-,TRBD2,CASSEGGAGGETQYF,TGTGCCAGCAGTGAAGGAGGAGCGGGAGGAGAGACCCAGTACTTC
TRBJ2-7,TRBV7-3,-,TRBD1,CASSPGTGGYEQYF,TGTGCCAGCAGCCCCGGGACAGGGGGCTACGAGCAGTACTTC
TRBJ1-3,TRBV11-2,few,TRBD1,CASSPRPTGAGNTIYF,TGTGCCAGCAGCCCCCGCCCGACAGGGGCTGGAAACACCATATATTTT
TRBJ2-3,TRBV5-6,-,-,CASSLPGTGPSAQYF,TGTGCCAGCAGCCTCCCCGGGACTGGGCCTTCGGCGCAGTATTTT